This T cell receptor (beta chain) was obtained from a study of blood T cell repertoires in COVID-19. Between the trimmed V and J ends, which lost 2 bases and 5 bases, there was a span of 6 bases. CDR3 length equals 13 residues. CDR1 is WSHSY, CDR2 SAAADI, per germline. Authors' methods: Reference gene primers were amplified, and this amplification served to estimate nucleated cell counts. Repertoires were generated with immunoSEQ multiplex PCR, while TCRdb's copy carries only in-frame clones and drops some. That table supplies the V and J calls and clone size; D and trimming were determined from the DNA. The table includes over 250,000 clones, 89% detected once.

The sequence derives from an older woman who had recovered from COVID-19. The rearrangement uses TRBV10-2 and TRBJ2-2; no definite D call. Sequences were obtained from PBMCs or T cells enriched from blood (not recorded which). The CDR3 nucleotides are TGCGCCAGCAGTGAGGTTCGGACCGGGGAGCTGTTTTTT. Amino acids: CASSEVRTGELFF.